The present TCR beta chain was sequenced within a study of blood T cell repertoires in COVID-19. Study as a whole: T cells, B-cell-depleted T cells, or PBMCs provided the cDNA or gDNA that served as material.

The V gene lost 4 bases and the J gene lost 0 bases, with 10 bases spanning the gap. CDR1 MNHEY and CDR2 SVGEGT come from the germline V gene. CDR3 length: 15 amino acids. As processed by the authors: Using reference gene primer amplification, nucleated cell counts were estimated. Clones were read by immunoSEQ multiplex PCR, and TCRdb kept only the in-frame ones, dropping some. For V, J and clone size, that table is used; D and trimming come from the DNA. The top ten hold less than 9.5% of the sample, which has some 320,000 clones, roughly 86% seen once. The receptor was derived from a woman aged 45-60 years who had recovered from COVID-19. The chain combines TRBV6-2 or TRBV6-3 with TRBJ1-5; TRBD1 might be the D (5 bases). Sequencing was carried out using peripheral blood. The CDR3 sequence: CASSLFRASNQPQHF. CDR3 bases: TGTGCCAGCAGTTTATTCAGGGCTAGCAATCAGCCCCAGCATTTT.